This is a list of T cell receptor beta chains from one sample in a study of CD8 T cells in ankylosing spondylitis. One entry per CDR3 protein results from TCRdb running MiXCR on the 5' RACE reads. In the table there are about 360,000 distinct CDR3 sequences, approximately 20% of which are singletons. Sequenced input: blood, either unsorted or a sorted T cell fraction (not recorded which). The receptors derive from a male donor with ankylosing spondylitis or in good health (not recorded which). Each CDR3 is given with its conserved first and last residue. A D gene is named only where the DNA matches it firmly. The listing skips clone size in some rows; elsewhere it reads once, few, many or a size class.

D gene,clone size,V gene,J gene,CDR3 DNA,CDR3 protein
NA,NA,TRBV10-2,TRBJ2-1,TGCGCCAGCAGTGAGTCTATACTGGGTGGGGAGCAGTTCTTC,CASSESILGGEQFF
NA,NA,TRBV20-1,TRBJ2-2,TGCAGTGCTAGAGACCACAGGCGTAACACCGGGGAGCTGTTTTTT,CSARDHRRNTGELFF
TRBD1,few,TRBV6-1,TRBJ2-3,TGTGCCAGCAGTCCCGCCCGACAGGGAGATACGCAGTATTTT,CASSPARQGDTQYF
TRBD2,NA,TRBV5-5,TRBJ2-3,TGTGCCAGCAGCTCGCCCCTAGCGGGGCCAAGCACAGATACGCAGTATTTT,CASSSPLAGPSTDTQYF
NA,NA,TRBV29-1,TRBJ2-1,TGCAGCGTTGAAGATTGGGGGAATGAGCAGTTCTTC,CSVEDWGNEQFF
TRBD2,NA,TRBV20-1,TRBJ2-7,TGCAGTGCTAGCGGGACTAGCGGGGACCGATCCTACGAGCAGTACTTC,CSASGTSGDRSYEQYF
TRBD2,NA,TRBV20-1,TRBJ2-7,TGCAGTGCTCAGAAGCCTAGCGGGGGCACCTACGAGCAGTACTTC,CSAQKPSGGTYEQYF
TRBD1,few,TRBV29-1,TRBJ2-7,TGCAGCGTTTCAGGGGGCGAATACGAGCAGTACTTC,CSVSGGEYEQYF
TRBD1,NA,TRBV7-8,TRBJ2-7,TGTGCCAGCAGCTCCACGACAGGGTATCTTACCTACGAGCAGTACTTC,CASSSTTGYLTYEQYF
NA,NA,TRBV20-1,TRBJ1-1,TGCAGTGCTAGAGATGGCCGCGGAGGCACTGAAGCTTTCTTT,CSARDGRGGTEAFF
TRBD2,NA,TRBV29-1,TRBJ2-3,TGCAGCGTTTACGCCCCGGGGGGACCGGGAAGCACAGATACGCAGTATTTT,CSVYAPGGPGSTDTQYF
NA,NA,TRBV5-6,TRBJ2-1,TGTGCCAGCAGCTTGAGGGGACCCTCCAATGAGCAGTTCTTC,CASSLRGPSNEQFF
TRBD1,NA,TRBV6-1,TRBJ2-2,TGTGCCAGCAGACCCTTACAGGGGGCGGCGGAGCTGTTTTTT,CASRPLQGAAELFF
NA,NA,TRBV7-9,TRBJ1-6,TGTGCCAGCAGCGGGACGGACTATAATTCACCCCTCCACTTT,CASSGTDYNSPLHF
NA,few,TRBV12-3/TRBV12-4,TRBJ2-5,TGTGCCAGCAAGGTACAGGGACAAGAGACCCAGTACTTC,CASKVQGQETQYF
NA,few,TRBV29-1,TRBJ1-2,TGCAGCCACCGGGAGGGTGGCTACACCTTC,CSHREGGYTF
NA,few,TRBV12-3/TRBV12-4,TRBJ2-7,TGTGCCAGCACCTCGGACCTGGCCTACGAGCAGTACTTC,CASTSDLAYEQYF